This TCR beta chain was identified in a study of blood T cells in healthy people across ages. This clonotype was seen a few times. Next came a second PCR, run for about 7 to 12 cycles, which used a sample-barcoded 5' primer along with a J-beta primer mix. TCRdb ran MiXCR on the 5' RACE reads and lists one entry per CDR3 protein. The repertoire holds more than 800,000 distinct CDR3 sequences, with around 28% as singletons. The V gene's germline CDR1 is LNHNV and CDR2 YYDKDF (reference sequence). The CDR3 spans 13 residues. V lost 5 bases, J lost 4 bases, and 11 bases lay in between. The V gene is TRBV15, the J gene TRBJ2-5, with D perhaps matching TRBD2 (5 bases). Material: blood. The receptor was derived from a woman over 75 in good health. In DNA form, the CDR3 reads TGTGCCACCAGCTCAGAGGGTGGAGAGACCCAGTACTTC. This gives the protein CATSSEGGETQYF.